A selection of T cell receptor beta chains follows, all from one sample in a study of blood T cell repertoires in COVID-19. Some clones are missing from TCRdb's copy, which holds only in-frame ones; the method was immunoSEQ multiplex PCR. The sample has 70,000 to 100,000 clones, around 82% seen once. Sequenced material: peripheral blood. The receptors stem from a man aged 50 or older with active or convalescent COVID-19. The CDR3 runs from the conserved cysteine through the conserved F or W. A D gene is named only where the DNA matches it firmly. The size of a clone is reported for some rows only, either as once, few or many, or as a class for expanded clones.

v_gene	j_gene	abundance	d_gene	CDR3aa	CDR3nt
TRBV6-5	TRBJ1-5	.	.	CASSYSRGQPQHF	TGTGCCAGCAGTTACTCGCGAGGTCAGCCCCAGCATTTT
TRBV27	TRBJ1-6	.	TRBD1	CASSQRDRYNSPLHF	TGTGCCAGCAGTCAACGGGACAGATATAATTCACCCCTCCACTTT
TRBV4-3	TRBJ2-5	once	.	CASSQEAGGRGGAETQYF	TGCGCCAGCAGCCAAGAAGCGGGCGGCAGGGGAGGGGCAGAGACCCAGTACTTC
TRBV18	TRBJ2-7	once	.	CASSPRGGEQYF	TGTGCCAGCTCACCGAGGGGGGGAGAGCAGTACTTC
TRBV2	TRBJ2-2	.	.	CASSMTGTGELFF	TGTGCCAGCAGTATGACTGGCACCGGGGAGCTGTTTTTT
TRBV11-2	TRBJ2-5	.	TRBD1	CASSTVTGSSQETQYF	TGTGCCAGCAGCACAGTGACAGGGTCCTCCCAAGAGACCCAGTACTTC
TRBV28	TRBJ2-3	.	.	CASSLREPNIPDTQYF	TGTGCCAGCAGTTTAAGGGAGCCCAACATCCCAGATACGCAGTATTTT
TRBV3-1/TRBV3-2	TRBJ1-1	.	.	CASSQETRGEAFF	TGTGCCAGCAGCCAAGAAACTCGAGGTGAAGCTTTCTTT
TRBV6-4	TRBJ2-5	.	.	CASSDSLGATQYF	TGTGCCAGCAGTGACTCGCTAGGTGCGACCCAGTACTTC
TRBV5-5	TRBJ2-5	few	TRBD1	CASSNRDRGEETQYF	TGTGCCAGCAGCAACCGGGACAGGGGAGAGGAGACCCAGTACTTC
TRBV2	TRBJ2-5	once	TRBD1	CASSEGQGAQTQYF	TGTGCCAGCAGTGAAGGGCAGGGGGCTCAGACCCAGTACTTC
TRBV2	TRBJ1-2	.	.	CASSEGQGYGYTF	TGTGCCAGCAGTGAGGGTCAGGGTTATGGCTACACCTTC
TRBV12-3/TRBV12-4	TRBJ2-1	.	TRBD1	CASLGQGSSEQFF	TGTGCCAGCCTTGGACAGGGTTCTAGTGAGCAGTTCTTC
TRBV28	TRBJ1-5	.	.	CASSPRVSNQPQHF	TGTGCCAGCAGTCCCAGGGTTAGCAATCAGCCCCAGCATTTT
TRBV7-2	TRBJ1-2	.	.	CASSFKGQGEGYTF	TGTGCCAGCAGCTTTAAAGGGCAGGGTGAGGGCTACACCTTC
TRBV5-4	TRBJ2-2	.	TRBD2	CASSSGTSANTGELFF	TGTGCCAGCAGCTCGGGGACTAGCGCGAACACCGGGGAGCTGTTTTTT
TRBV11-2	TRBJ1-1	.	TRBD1	CASRRSGGLTEAFF	TGTGCCAGCAGACGCTCAGGGGGACTCACTGAAGCTTTCTTT
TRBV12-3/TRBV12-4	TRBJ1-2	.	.	CASSLAQGYGYTF	TGTGCCAGCAGTTTAGCACAGGGCTATGGCTACACCTTC
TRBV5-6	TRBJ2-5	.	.	CASSKWLEETQYF	TGTGCCAGCAGCAAGTGGTTAGAAGAGACCCAGTACTTC
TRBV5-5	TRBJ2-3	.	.	CASSFTGSDTQYF	TGTGCCAGCAGCTTTACAGGGAGCGATACGCAGTATTTT
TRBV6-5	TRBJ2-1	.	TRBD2	CASIKELAGGGEQFF	TGTGCCAGCATTAAGGAGCTAGCGGGGGGCGGTGAGCAGTTCTTC
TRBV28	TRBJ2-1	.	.	CASSLTGLKQFF	TGTGCCAGCAGTTTAACCGGACTCAAGCAGTTCTTC
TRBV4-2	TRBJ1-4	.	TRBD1	CASSLSGTGGNEKLFF	TGTGCCAGCAGCCTATCCGGGACAGGGGGTAATGAAAAACTGTTTTTT
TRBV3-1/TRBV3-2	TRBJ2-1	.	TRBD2	CASGYGTSQYDEQFF	TGTGCCAGCGGGTACGGGACTAGCCAGTATGATGAGCAGTTCTTC
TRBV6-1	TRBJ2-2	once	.	CASSEPQGAGDTGELFF	TGTGCCAGCAGTGAACCCCAGGGGGCGGGGGACACCGGGGAGCTGTTTTTT
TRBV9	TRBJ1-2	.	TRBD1	CASSDTGAGYTF	TGTGCCAGCAGCGACACAGGGGCCGGCTACACCTTC
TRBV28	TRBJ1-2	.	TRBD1	CASSQQSGTAYGYTF	TGTGCCAGCAGTCAACAATCCGGGACAGCCTATGGCTACACCTTC
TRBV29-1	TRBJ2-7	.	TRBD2	CSVRTSGAREQYF	TGCAGCGTGCGGACTAGCGGGGCGCGTGAGCAGTACTTC
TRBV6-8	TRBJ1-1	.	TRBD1	CASSYGDRGNTEAFF	TGTGCCAGCAGTTACGGGGACAGGGGGAACACTGAAGCTTTCTTT
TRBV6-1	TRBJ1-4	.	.	CASSETGNNEKLFF	TGTGCCAGCAGTGAGACAGGAAATAATGAAAAACTGTTTTTT
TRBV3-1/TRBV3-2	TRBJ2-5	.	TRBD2	CASSQETSTKTQYF	TGTGCCAGCAGCCAAGAGACTAGCACGAAGACCCAGTACTTC
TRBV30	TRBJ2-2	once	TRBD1	CAWSARTGIPFNTGELFF	TGTGCCTGGAGTGCCCGGACAGGGATTCCCTTTAACACCGGGGAGCTGTTTTTT
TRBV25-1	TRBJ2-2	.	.	CASSESRSGPTGELFF	TGTGCCAGCAGTGAATCTCGAAGCGGACCCACCGGGGAGCTGTTTTTT
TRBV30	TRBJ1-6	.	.	CAWSVSPAYNSPLHF	TGTGCCTGGAGTGTTTCCCCTGCCTATAATTCACCCCTCCACTTT
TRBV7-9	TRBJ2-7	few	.	CASSPHMGAREQYF	TGTGCCAGCAGCCCCCATATGGGGGCGAGGGAGCAGTACTTC
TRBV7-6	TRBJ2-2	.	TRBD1	CASSRTGWTGELFF	TGTGCCAGCAGCCGGACAGGGTGGACCGGGGAGCTGTTTTTT
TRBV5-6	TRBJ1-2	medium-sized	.	CASRFGAANYGYTF	TGTGCCAGCAGGTTTGGGGCAGCGAACTATGGCTACACCTTC
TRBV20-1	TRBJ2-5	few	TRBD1	CSASRQGATETQYF	TGCAGTGCTAGTCGGCAGGGGGCAACAGAGACCCAGTACTTC
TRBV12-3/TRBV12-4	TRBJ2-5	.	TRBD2	CASKAGGETQYF	TGTGCCAGCAAAGCGGGGGGGGAGACCCAGTACTTC
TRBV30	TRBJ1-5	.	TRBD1	CAWSVGGDQPQHF	TGTGCCTGGAGTGTAGGGGGCGATCAGCCCCAGCATTTT
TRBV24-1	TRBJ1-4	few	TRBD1	CATSDPGQGKEKLFF	TGTGCCACCAGTGACCCCGGACAGGGGAAGGAAAAACTGTTTTTT
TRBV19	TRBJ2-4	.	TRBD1	CASSDGGQEKNIQYF	TGTGCCAGTAGTGACGGGGGACAGGAGAAAAACATTCAGTACTTC
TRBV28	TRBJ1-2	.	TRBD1	CASSEIRTGINYGYTF	TGTGCCAGCTCTGAAATACGGACAGGGATTAACTATGGCTACACCTTC
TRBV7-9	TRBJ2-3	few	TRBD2	CASSFFLAEGTDTQYF	TGTGCCAGCAGCTTCTTCCTAGCGGAGGGGACAGATACGCAGTATTTT
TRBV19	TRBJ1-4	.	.	CASSTNPHRATNEKLFF	TGTGCCAGTAGTACGAACCCACACAGGGCTACTAATGAAAAACTGTTTTTT
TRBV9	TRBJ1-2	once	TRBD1	CASSVQGTGFGGYTF	TGTGCCAGCAGCGTACAAGGGACAGGGTTTGGGGGCTACACCTTC
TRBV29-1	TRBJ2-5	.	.	CSVIGGPPETQYF	TGCAGCGTAATCGGGGGGCCCCCAGAGACCCAGTACTTC
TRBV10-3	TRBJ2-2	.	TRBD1	CAATGSTGELFF	TGTGCCGCGACAGGGTCCACCGGGGAGCTGTTTTTT